The clone carrying this TCR beta chain was seen ten or more times. What it binds is unknown. These data belong to a study of molecular identifiers for immune sequencing clone quantification. TCRdb analysed the PCR reads with MiXCR anew, one entry per CDR3 protein. The sample has 75,000 to 100,000 distinct CDR3 sequences, around 20% seen once. Broader study findings: Spike-in Jurkat TCR RNA from a single cell reportedly registered among approximately 1.1 million naive cells.

The source is a human donor in good health. Some libraries in this study had Jurkat cell RNA spiked in. Sample: naive CD8+ T cells from blood, with Jurkat cell RNA spiked in. Subset indicated: FACS-sorted CD8+CD4-CCR7+CD45RA+ naive T cells.

DNA for the CDR3: TGCGCCAGCAGCCAAGATTTCAGATCGACGGAGACCCAGTACTTC. This codes for CASSQDFRSTETQYF. V gene TRBV4-3 combines with J gene TRBJ2-5, with unresolved D. This CDR3 comprises 15 residues. Trimming took off 0 bases at V and 5 bases at J, with 13 bases between the two ends. CDR1 and CDR2 from the germline V gene are LGHNA and YSLEER.